Described below is a single T cell receptor beta chain sequence and its context. What it binds is unknown. This entry belongs to a study of OX40 agonist ivuxolimab in advanced cancers. Study-wide background: Partial responses were achieved by three patients, one with hepatocellular carcinoma and two with cutaneous melanoma.

This CDR3 has 18 amino acids. V lost 4 bases, J lost 4 bases, and 23 bases lay in between. From germline, CDR1 is SGHRS and CDR2 YFSETQ. Study conclusions and caveats: Mean expanded clone counts were higher in CD8+ than CD4+ T cells. CD4+ and CD8+ blood T cells expanded clonally by week 6 at 0.1 to 3.0 mg/kg.

Here immunoSEQ multiplex PCR was the method, and the copy in TCRdb shows in-frame clones only, minus some. The sample lists 70,000 to 90,000 clones; approximately 89% were seen once. The source was CD4+ or CD8+ T cells sorted from blood, collected in a trial of the OX40 agonist ivuxolimab. The J gene is TRBJ2-2, the V gene TRBV5-1; possible D gene TRBD1, 6 bases. The clonotype was recovered from an adult with an advanced solid tumor such as melanoma, head and neck, liver or kidney cancer. The CDR3 nucleotides read TGCGCCAGCAGCCGTAGGGCTATCGCGGACAGTGGCACCGGGGAGCTGTTTTTT. It is translated as CASSRRAIADSGTGELFF.